This TCR beta chain was sequenced for a study of blood T cells in healthy people across ages. Background on the study: About one barcoded beta molecule per two T cells was captured by template switching.

Losses at the gene ends were 5 bases for V and 1 base for J; bases not matched to a gene: 6. The CDR3 runs to 15 residues. With a J-beta primer mix and a sample-barcoded 5' primer, a second PCR ran 7 to 11 cycles. MiXCR, run by TCRdb on the 5' RACE reads, gives a single entry per CDR3 protein. The table has 650,000 to 900,000 distinct CDR3 sequences, around two thirds seen once. The sample was blood. This clonotype originated in a man aged 25 to 40 in good health. The chain joins TRBV12-3 or TRBV12-4 to TRBJ2-5; 8 bases are a match to TRBD2. The CDR3 protein is CASSQQRGLQETQYF. The CDR3 nucleotides read TGTGCCAGCAGTCAACAGCGGGGGCTCCAAGAGACCCAGTACTTC.